Included here is one T cell receptor (beta chain) sequence, with context. Ten or more counts support this clonotype. Its antigen specificity is not known. Base qualities are not recorded, but no much larger clone differs from it by a single base. The data belong to a study of T cells after yellow fever vaccination (dated by TCRdb to the late 2010s). Background on the whole study: The SMART-Seq v4 Ultra Low Input RNA kit was used to prepare libraries from fractions with low cell numbers. Blood samples were taken at several timepoints before and after primary and secondary immunization, and bulk PBMC replicates and cell subsets were isolated. The cohort comprised two healthy male donors, one aged 18 to 30 and one aged 30 to 39 years. To follow T-cell clones before and after both primary and booster YFV17D yellow fever vaccination, bulk TCR alpha and beta repertoires underwent longitudinal sequencing.

Reading the label with the study, this specimen's treatment or condition is: live attenuated yellow fever vaccine strain. At each blood-draw timepoint, two biological replicates of bulk PBMCs were obtained. A standard Ficoll-Paque protocol was used to isolate PBMCs from peripheral blood. TriZol was used to extract RNA from bulk PBMCs, from CD4 and CD8 fractions, and from dextramer-positive and dextramer-negative fractions. From cysteine to phenylalanine, the CDR3 is 14 amino acids long. Only CDR3 DNA is held: 42 bases, read in frame from base 1. V and J are truncated by 5 bases and 10 bases respectively, leaving an intervening sequence of 17 bases. In the germline V gene, CDR1 corresponds to ENHRY and CDR2 to SYGVKD. What the study reported, not specific to this receptor: FACS-sorted repertoires could contain abundant contaminating clonotypes from the bulk population, so computational filtering was required. Only a couple of donors were included in the study, so the extent to which the findings can be generalized is limited. After the booster, most clones that had expanded after primary vaccination were detected again (roughly 96% of CD4 and about 88% of CD8), suggesting broad maintenance of memory. A small fraction of clonotypes showed up in both the CD4 and CD8 compartments, probably as a result of convergent recombination. The secondary T-cell response was found to be weaker but faster than the primary response, with a peak reached on day 5 rather than on day 15.

Sequenced on an Illumina NovaSeq 6000. TCR cDNA was synthesized by 5'RACE template switching, which introduced a universal primer site and unique molecular identifiers. Priming for cDNA synthesis came from both the TCR alpha and TCR beta constant segments. Library amplification used two PCR steps, and the second PCR step added sample barcodes and sequencing adapters. Sequencing of libraries was performed on Illumina HiSeq 2500 (2x100 bp) or NovaSeq (2x150 bp). From the authors' description of their analysis: Demultiplexing of reads and collapsing into UMI consensus sequences were performed with MIGEC, and V(D)J alignment was carried out with MiXCR. Vaccine-responding clonotypes were identified with edgeR using replicate PBMC samples, with FDR below 0.01 and a log2 fold change above 5 up to day 15 being required. Bulk clonotypes were assigned CD4 or CD8 identity according to which sequenced CD4 or CD8 repertoire held them at higher abundance. TCRdb applied fastp at Q25 and MiXCR to the public reads, then kept only in-frame beta chains. One record per CDR3 amino acid sequence lists the most common genes and DNA. These V and J calls derive from TCRdb rather than the authors' analysis. The sample includes about 260,000 distinct CDR3 sequences, with over 3% observed a single time. Around a fifth of the sample is taken by the ten largest.

Here the chain combines TRBV10-3 and TRBJ1-4; TRBD1 is perhaps the D gene, given 6 matching bases. The TCR was taken from a young man who received the YFV17D yellow fever vaccine. The sequencing here drew on PBMCs, taken 15 days after the yellow fever booster vaccination. The DNA reads TGTGCCATCAGTCAGAACGCAGGGGATGCAAAACTGTTTTTT. Its translation is CAISQNAGDAKLFF.